The 32 T cell receptor beta chains below come from one sample, sequenced in a study of cytomegalovirus exposure and HLA in healthy donors. TCRdb keeps only in-frame clones here, not all; method: immunoSEQ multiplex PCR. The repertoire consists of about 63,000 clones, with roughly 90% occurring once and the leading ten covering more than 0.95%. Source material: PBMCs. These TCRs come from a woman in her late teens or twenties in good health and CMV-seronegative.

This clone was counted a single time. The chain employs TRBV28 and TRBJ2-5; 8 bases are shared with TRBD1. J lost 5 bases, V lost 5 bases, and 10 bases had no gene match. The germline CDR1 and CDR2 sequences are MDHEN and SYDVKM. This CDR3 contains 15 residues. The CDR3 coding sequence is TGTGCCAGCAGTCCCGGGACAGGATTGTTGGAGACCCAGTACTTC. This codes for CASSPGTGLLETQYF.

This chain joins TRBV6-6 and TRBJ1-2; D is perhaps TRBD1 (5 bases). In germline, CDR1 is MNHNY, CDR2 SVGAGI (reference sequence). V lost 4 bases and J lost 6, with 15 bases in between. The CDR3 spans 14 residues. This chain's CDR3 is CASSSGVGVNGYTF. CDR3 in DNA: TGTGCCAGCAGTTCGGGGGTAGGGGTGAATGGCTACACCTTC.

The V gene is TRBV7-6, the J gene TRBJ2-5; 10 bases line up with TRBD2. Germline V CDR1 and CDR2: SGHVS, FNYEAQ. This CDR3 spans 19 amino acids. V trimming: 1 base; J trimming: 6 bases; junction bases outside the gene matches: 17. CDR3 DNA: TGTGCCAGCAGCTTAGGGGGGCTAGCGGGAGTTTGGTCAAAAAAGACCCAGTACTTC. This translates into CASSLGGLAGVWSKKTQYF.

The V call is TRBV5-1, the J call TRBJ2-2; D gene ambiguous. The germline V gene has CDR1 SGHRS and CDR2 YFSETQ. CDR3 length: 14 amino acids. V was clipped by 5 bases and J by 1 base, with 9 bases between them. The chain's CDR3 is CASRAAMNTGELFF. The CDR3, as DNA: TGCGCCAGCAGGGCGGCGATGAACACCGGGGAGCTGTTTTTT.

This chain uses TRBV19 with TRBJ1-2; TRBD1 is a possible D gene (5 bases). Germline V gene lookup returns CDR1 LNHDA and CDR2 SQIVND (reference sequence). This CDR3 comprises 13 residues. V gave up 6 bases and J gave up 7 bases, with 15 bases separating them. The CDR3 is CASRPGGDSGYTF. As DNA, the CDR3 is TGTGCCAGTAGGCCCGGGGGGGACTCTGGCTACACCTTC.

CDR3 sequence (DNA): TGTGCCTGGAGAGGGGCTAATGAAAAACTGTTTTTT. Translated: CAWRGANEKLFF. The rearrangement joins TRBV30 to TRBJ1-4, with D tentatively TRBD1 (5 bases). Germline V gene data show CDR1 as GTSNPN and CDR2 as SVGIG (reference sequence). The V end was cut by 3 bases, the J end by 3 bases, with 5 bases between. The CDR3 is 12 amino acids.

This chain joins TRBV2 and TRBJ2-7; D not certain. This CDR3 has 13 amino acids. Germline values: CDR1 SNHLY, CDR2 FYNNEI. The germline V and J ends were trimmed by 5 bases and 6 bases, with 14 bases remaining between them. DNA for the CDR3: TGTGCCAGCAGTAGAGAACTCGGGTCCGAGCAGTACTTC. It codes for CASSRELGSEQYF.

V is TRBV5-6 and J is TRBJ2-7, with a possible D match to TRBD2 (5 bases). Trimming took 0 bases from V and 3 from J, leaving 10 bases between them. From germline, CDR1 is SGHDT and CDR2 YYEEEE. The CDR3 totals 14 residues. The CDR3 DNA reads TGTGCCAGCAGCTTGGACACGGGGAGCTACGAGCAGTACTTC. The encoded protein is CASSLDTGSYEQYF.

V and J are TRBV5-1 and TRBJ1-2; D may be TRBD1 (6 bases). V lost 4 bases and J 6 bases, leaving 13 bases between the germline ends. Germline assignment: CDR1 SGHRS and CDR2 YFSETQ. The CDR3 covers 13 residues. The CDR3 is CASSLGGGDGYTF. In nucleotides, the CDR3 is TGCGCCAGCAGCCTCGGAGGGGGGGATGGCTACACCTTC.

V usage is TRBV5-1 and J usage is TRBJ2-1; 9 nucleotides match TRBD2. CDR3 length: 14 residues. CDR1 is SGHRS, CDR2 YFSETQ, per germline. Trimming removed 4 bases from V and 6 bases from J; junction bases left unmatched: 5. CDR3 protein: CASSRTSASNEQFF. CDR3 DNA: TGCGCCAGCAGCCGGACTAGCGCCAGCAATGAGCAGTTCTTC.

The chain carries TRBV7-2 and TRBJ1-5; D is undetermined. V was clipped by 3 bases and J by 4 bases, with 10 bases between them. The length of the CDR3 is 14 residues. Germline CDR1 reads SGHTA; CDR2 reads FQGNSA. Here the CDR3 DNA reads TGTGCCAGCAGCTTTACTCCGTCTAATCAGCCCCAGCATTTT. It translates to CASSFTPSNQPQHF. Full variable domain (missing parts from reference TRBV7-2 and TRBJ1-5): GAGVSQSPSNKVTEKGKDVELRCDPISGHTALYWYRQSLGQGLEFLIYFQGNSAPDKSGLPSDRFSAERTGGSVSTLTIQRTQQEDSAVYLCASSFTPSNQPQHFGDGTRLSIL.

The chain combines TRBV27 with TRBJ2-1, with 9 bases aligning to TRBD2. Germline CDR1 reads MNHEY; CDR2 reads SMNVEV (reference sequence). The CDR3 covers 21 residues. V was clipped by 2 bases and J by 5 bases; unmatched bases: 22. The CDR3 DNA sequence: TGTGCCAGCAGTTTAATTTCCCCTGGACTAGCGTCGAGCGGGGGCCACAATGAGCAGTTCTTC. Its translation: CASSLISPGLASSGGHNEQFF.

V gene TRBV15 combines with J gene TRBJ2-4, with 7 bases identical to TRBD1. V dropped 4 bases and J dropped 0; count of bases not matched to a gene: 18. The germline V gene encodes CDR1 LNHNV and CDR2 YYDKDF (reference sequence). The CDR3 totals 20 residues. CDR3 loop: CATSNHRGGQWTLAKNIQYF. CDR3 in DNA: TGTGCCACCAGCAACCACAGGGGCGGTCAGTGGACCCTAGCCAAAAACATTCAGTACTTC.

This chain uses TRBV7-9 with TRBJ1-6; 9 nucleotides agree with TRBD1. Looked up from germline, CDR1 is SEHNR and CDR2 is FQNEAQ (reference sequence). Unmatched junction bases numbered 10, after V lost 7 bases and J lost 0 bases. This CDR3 comprises 18 residues. CDR3 loop: CASTLRGQGSSYNSPLHF. In DNA form, the CDR3 reads TGTGCCAGCACTTTAAGAGGACAGGGGAGCTCCTATAATTCACCCCTCCACTTT.

This clone was observed once. This chain links TRBV6-1 with TRBJ1-2, with D hard to call. The germline CDR1 and CDR2 sequences are MNHNS and SASEGT. This CDR3 comprises 13 residues. Trimming took off 4 bases at V and 4 bases at J, with 10 bases between the two ends. The CDR3 reads CASSVVESYGYTF. In DNA, the CDR3 is TGTGCCAGCAGTGTTGTTGAGAGCTATGGCTACACCTTC.

The chain is built from TRBV28 and TRBJ1-2, with no clear D. With 2 bases removed from V and 5 bases from J, the gap between germline ends came to 18 bases. The V gene's germline CDR1 is MDHEN and CDR2 SYDVKM. The CDR3 totals 16 residues. CDR3 protein: CASSLSLDWARYGYTF. CDR3 nucleotides: TGTGCCAGCAGTTTAAGCCTGGACTGGGCGCGGTATGGCTACACCTTC.

This sequence joins TRBV9 and TRBJ2-3; 9 bases align to TRBD2. Losses at the gene ends were 4 bases for V and 3 bases for J; bases not matched to a gene: 3. Germline V gene lookup returns CDR1 SGDLS and CDR2 YYNGEE. The CDR3 is made up of 14 amino acids. The CDR3 sequence is CASSTTSGTDTQYF. The DNA for the CDR3 is TGTGCCAGCAGCACGACTAGCGGTACAGATACGCAGTATTTT.

CDR3 coding DNA: TGTGCCAGCAGTTTACGGGGGGCAACTAATGAAAAACTGTTTTTT. This encodes CASSLRGATNEKLFF. The V gene is TRBV27, the J gene TRBJ1-4; D possibly corresponds to TRBD1 (5 bases). V lost 2 bases and J 0 bases, leaving 7 bases between the germline ends. Germline CDR1 and CDR2: MNHEY and SMNVEV (reference sequence). This CDR3 has 15 amino acids.

J is TRBJ1-1 and V is TRBV6-5; 8 bases match TRBD1. Trimming cost V 5 bases and J 1 base; bases outside gene matches: 6. Germline V gives CDR1 MNHEY, CDR2 SVGAGI. CDR3 length: 15 amino acids. The CDR3 region has the DNA TGTGCCAGCAGTCGAGTCGGACAGGGGAACACTGAAGCTTTCTTT. Protein sequence: CASSRVGQGNTEAFF.

The chain uses TRBV10-1 and TRBJ2-1; 11 nucleotides align to TRBD2. The V segment lost 0 bases and the J segment 10 bases; nucleotides outside the gene matches: 5. The CDR3 length is 15 residues. Germline loops: CDR1 WNHNN, CDR2 SYGVQD (reference sequence). The CDR3: CASSESLAGGAEQFF. The CDR3 nucleotides read TGCGCCAGCAGTGAGTCCCTAGCGGGAGGTGCCGAGCAGTTCTTC.

This chain joins TRBV28 and TRBJ1-2; tentative D call: TRBD1 (5 bases). Germline V gene data show CDR1 as MDHEN and CDR2 as SYDVKM. The CDR3 sequence is 14 residues long. Between the trimmed V and J ends, which lost 7 bases and 0 bases, there was a span of 12 bases. The CDR3 nucleotides are TGTGCCAGCATTATGGGGGGGTCTAACTATGGCTACACCTTC. Translated, it gives CASIMGGSNYGYTF.

V usage is TRBV11-3 and J usage is TRBJ2-6; D call uncertain. Germline V lookup: CDR1 SGHNT, CDR2 YENEEA. This CDR3 has 15 amino acids. Trimming left V 1 base short and J 2 bases short, with 6 bases between. DNA for the CDR3: TGTGCCAGCAGCTTAGGGAGCCCTGGGGCCAACGTCCTGACTTTC. As protein: CASSLGSPGANVLTF.

The V gene is TRBV29-1, the J gene TRBJ1-1; D not certain. The CDR3 extends over 13 amino acids. V shed 7 bases and J shed 0 bases, with 12 bases lying between them. The germline V gene encodes CDR1 SQVTM and CDR2 ANQGSEA. The CDR3 reads CSALRSMNTEAFF. The DNA of the CDR3 is TGCAGCGCTCTCCGGAGCATGAACACTGAAGCTTTCTTT.

The CDR3 loop is CASSLFSQETQYF. The CDR3 bases are TGTGCCAGCAGCTTATTCAGTCAAGAGACCCAGTACTTC. The gene calls are TRBV11-1 and TRBJ2-5; D not certain. This CDR3 region has 13 residues. Germline V gene data show CDR1 as SGHAT and CDR2 as FQDESV (reference sequence). V dropped 2 bases and J dropped 2 bases, with 6 bases sitting between them.

This clone has just one count. The CDR3 is CASSFRRGVNQPQHF. Here the CDR3 DNA reads TGTGCCAGCAGTTTCCGTCGAGGAGTCAATCAGCCCCAGCATTTT. V and J are TRBV28 and TRBJ1-5; D remains unclear. The V gene's germline CDR1 is MDHEN and CDR2 SYDVKM. The V end lost 3 bases, the J end lost 3 bases, and 12 bases lay between the germline ends. This CDR3 comprises 15 residues. Looking up the rest from reference TRBV28 and TRBJ1-5 gives the full variable domain: DVKVTQSSRYLVKRTGEKVFLECVQDMDHENMFWYRQDPGLGLRLIYFSYDVKMKEKGDIPEGYSVSREKKERFSLILESASTNQTSMYLCASSFRRGVNQPQHFGDGTRLSIL.

Here the CDR3 reads CASSRWTSPNYEQYF. For the CDR3, the DNA is TGTGCCAGCAGCCGCTGGACTAGCCCCAACTACGAGCAGTACTTC. The chain uses TRBV4-2 and TRBJ2-7, with 8 nucleotides matching TRBD2. The germline V gene encodes CDR1 LGHNA and CDR2 YNFKEQ. CDR3 length: 15 amino acids. After removal of 4 bases from V and 3 bases from J, the junction contained 8 bases not matched to a gene.

This chain connects TRBV6-1 to TRBJ1-3; no clear D gene. There are 13 residues in the CDR3. Germline loops: CDR1 MNHNS, CDR2 SASEGT. Trimming took 4 bases from V and 1 from J, leaving 5 bases between them. CDR3 region: CASSGRSGNTIYF. As DNA, the CDR3 is TGTGCCAGCAGTGGCAGGTCTGGAAACACCATATATTTT.

The rearrangement joins TRBV28 to TRBJ1-5; 7 positions agree with TRBD1. The CDR3 loop spans 15 amino acids. V shed 5 bases and J 4 bases; nucleotides not matched to a gene: 8. The V gene's germline CDR1 is MDHEN and CDR2 SYDVKM. The CDR3 DNA reads TGTGCCAGCAGTGAGGGACAGCTGCTTAATCAGCCCCAGCATTTT. It specifies CASSEGQLLNQPQHF. The full variable domain, rest sourced from reference TRBV28 and TRBJ1-5, is DVKVTQSSRYLVKRTGEKVFLECVQDMDHENMFWYRQDPGLGLRLIYFSYDVKMKEKGDIPEGYSVSREKKERFSLILESASTNQTSMYLCASSEGQLLNQPQHFGDGTRLSIL.

CDR3 residues: CATGQGGTEAFF. In DNA, the CDR3 is TGTGCCACTGGACAGGGGGGAACTGAAGCTTTCTTT. The J gene is TRBJ1-1, the V gene TRBV10-3; 10 bases match TRBD1. V lost 10 bases and J lost 5; bases outside the gene matches: 4. In germline, CDR1 is ENHRY, CDR2 SYGVKD. The CDR3 totals 12 residues.

The rearrangement uses TRBV4-1 and TRBJ2-5; D uncertain. Trimming removed 6 bases at V and 9 bases at J, with 26 bases between. The germline gives CDR1 MGHRA, CDR2 YSYEKL. The CDR3 length is 16 residues. The DNA for the CDR3 is TGCGCCAGCAGTCTTAAACGCATTGGAGCCATCGATCCCCAGTACTTC. As protein: CASSLKRIGAIDPQYF.

The chain carries TRBV30 and TRBJ2-7; weak D call: TRBD1 (5 bases). CDR3 size: 13 residues. V was trimmed by 3 bases and J by 4 bases, leaving 13 bases between them. In germline, CDR1 is GTSNPN, CDR2 SVGIG (reference sequence). CDR3: CAWSQGIVYEQYF. The CDR3 nucleotides are TGTGCCTGGAGCCAGGGAATAGTGTACGAGCAGTACTTC.

This rearrangement joins TRBV14 to TRBJ2-3, with a possible D match to TRBD1 (5 bases). The CDR3 is made up of 14 amino acids. Deletions cut 4 bases from V and 6 bases from J, with 14 bases between. From germline, CDR1 is SGHDN and CDR2 FVKESK. The chain's CDR3 is CASSRGASWDTQYF. CDR3 in DNA: TGTGCCAGCAGCCGTGGGGCTAGTTGGGATACGCAGTATTTT.